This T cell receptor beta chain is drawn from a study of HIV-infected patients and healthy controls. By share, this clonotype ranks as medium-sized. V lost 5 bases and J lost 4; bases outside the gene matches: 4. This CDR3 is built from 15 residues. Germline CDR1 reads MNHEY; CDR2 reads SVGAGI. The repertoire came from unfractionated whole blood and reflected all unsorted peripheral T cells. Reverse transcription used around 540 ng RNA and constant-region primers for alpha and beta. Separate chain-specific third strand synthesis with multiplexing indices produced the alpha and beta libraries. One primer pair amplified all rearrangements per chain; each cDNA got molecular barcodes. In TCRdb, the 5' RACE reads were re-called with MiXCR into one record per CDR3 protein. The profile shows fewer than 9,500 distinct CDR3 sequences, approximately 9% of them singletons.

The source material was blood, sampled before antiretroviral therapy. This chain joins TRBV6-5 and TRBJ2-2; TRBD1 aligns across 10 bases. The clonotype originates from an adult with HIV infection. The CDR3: CASSLRTGGTGELFF. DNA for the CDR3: TGTGCCAGCAGTCTGCGGACAGGGGGCACCGGGGAGCTGTTTTTT.